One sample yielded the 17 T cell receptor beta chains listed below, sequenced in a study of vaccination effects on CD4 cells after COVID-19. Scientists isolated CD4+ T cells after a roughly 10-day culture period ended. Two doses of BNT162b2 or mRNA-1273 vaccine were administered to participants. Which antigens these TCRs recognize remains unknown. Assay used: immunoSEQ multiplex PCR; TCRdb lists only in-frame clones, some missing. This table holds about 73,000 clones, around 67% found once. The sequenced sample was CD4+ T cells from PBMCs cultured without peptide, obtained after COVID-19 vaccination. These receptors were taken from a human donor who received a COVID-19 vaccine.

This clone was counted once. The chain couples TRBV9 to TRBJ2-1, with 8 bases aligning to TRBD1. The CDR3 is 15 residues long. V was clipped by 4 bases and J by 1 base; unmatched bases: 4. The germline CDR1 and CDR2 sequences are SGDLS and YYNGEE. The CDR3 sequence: CASSLTGDSYNEQFF. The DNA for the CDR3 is TGTGCCAGCAGCCTGACAGGGGATTCCTACAATGAGCAGTTCTTC.

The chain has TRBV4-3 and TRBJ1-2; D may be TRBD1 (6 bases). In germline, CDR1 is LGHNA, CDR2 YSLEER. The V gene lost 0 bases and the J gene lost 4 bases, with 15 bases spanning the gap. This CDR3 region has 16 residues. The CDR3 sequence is CASSQDRAGVGYGYTF. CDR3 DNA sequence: TGCGCCAGCAGCCAAGATAGGGCAGGGGTAGGCTATGGCTACACCTTC.

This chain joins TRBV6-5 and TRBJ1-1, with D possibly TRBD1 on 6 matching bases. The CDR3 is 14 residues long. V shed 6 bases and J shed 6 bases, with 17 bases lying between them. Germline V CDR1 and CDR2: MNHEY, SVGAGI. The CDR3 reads CASRPQGRSAEAFF. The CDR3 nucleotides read TGTGCCAGCAGACCCCAGGGGCGTAGCGCTGAAGCTTTCTTT.

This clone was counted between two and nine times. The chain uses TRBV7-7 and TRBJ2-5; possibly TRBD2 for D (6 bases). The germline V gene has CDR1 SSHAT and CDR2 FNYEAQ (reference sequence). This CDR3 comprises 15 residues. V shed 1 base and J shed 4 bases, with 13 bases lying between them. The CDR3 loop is CASSLGGTVGETQYF. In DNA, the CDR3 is TGTGCCAGCAGCTTAGGGGGGACTGTTGGAGAGACCCAGTACTTC.

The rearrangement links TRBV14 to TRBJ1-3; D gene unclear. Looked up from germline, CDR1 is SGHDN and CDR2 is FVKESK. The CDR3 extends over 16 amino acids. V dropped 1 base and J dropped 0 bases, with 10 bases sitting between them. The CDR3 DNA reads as TGTGCCAGCAGCCAAGGTTGGCGGGACTCTGGAAACACCATATATTTT. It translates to CASSQGWRDSGNTIYF.

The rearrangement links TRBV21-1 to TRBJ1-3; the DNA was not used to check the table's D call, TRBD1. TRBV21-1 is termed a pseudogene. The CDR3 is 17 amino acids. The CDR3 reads CASSKACPDSLGNTIYF. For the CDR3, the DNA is TGTGCCAGCAGCAAAGCGTGTCCGGACAGCTTAGGAAACACCATATATTTT.

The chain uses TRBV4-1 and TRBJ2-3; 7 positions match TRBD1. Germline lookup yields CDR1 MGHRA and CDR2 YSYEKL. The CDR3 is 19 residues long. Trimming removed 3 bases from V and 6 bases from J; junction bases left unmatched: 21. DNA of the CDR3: TGCGCCAGCAGCCAGCCCCCTCCGGGACAGCTAACCCGTGGGGATACGCAGTATTTT. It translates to CASSQPPPGQLTRGDTQYF.

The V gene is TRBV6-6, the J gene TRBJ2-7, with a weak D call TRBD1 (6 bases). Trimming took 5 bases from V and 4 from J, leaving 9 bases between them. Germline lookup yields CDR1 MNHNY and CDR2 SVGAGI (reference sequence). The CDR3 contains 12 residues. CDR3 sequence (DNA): TGTGCCAGCAGTCCCAGGGGTTACGAGCAGTACGTC. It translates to CASSPRGYEQYV.

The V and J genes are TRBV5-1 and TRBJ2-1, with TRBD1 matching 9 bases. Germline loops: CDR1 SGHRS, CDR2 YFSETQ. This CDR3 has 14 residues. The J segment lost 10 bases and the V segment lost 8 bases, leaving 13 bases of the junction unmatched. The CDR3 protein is CARIRDRVQSEQFF. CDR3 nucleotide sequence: TGCGCCAGGATCCGGGACAGGGTTCAGAGCGAGCAGTTCTTC.

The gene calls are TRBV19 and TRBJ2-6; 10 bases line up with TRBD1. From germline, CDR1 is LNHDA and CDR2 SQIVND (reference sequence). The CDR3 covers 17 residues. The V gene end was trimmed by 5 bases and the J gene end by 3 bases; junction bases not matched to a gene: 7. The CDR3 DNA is TGTGCCAGTAGTCCCCGGGACAGGGGTGGTGGGGCCAACGTCCTGACTTTC. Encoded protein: CASSPRDRGGGANVLTF. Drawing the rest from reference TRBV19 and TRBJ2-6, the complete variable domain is DGGITQSPKYLFRKEGQNVTLSCEQNLNHDAMYWYRQDPGQGLRLIYYSQIVNDFQKGDIAEGYSVSREKKESFPLTVTSAQKNPTAFYLCASSPRDRGGGANVLTFGAGSRLTVL.

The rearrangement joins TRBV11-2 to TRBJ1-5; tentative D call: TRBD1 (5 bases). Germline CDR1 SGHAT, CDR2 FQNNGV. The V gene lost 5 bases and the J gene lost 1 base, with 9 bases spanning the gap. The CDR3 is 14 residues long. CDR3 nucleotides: TGTGCCAGCAGCCCGGGACGGAGCAATCAGCCCCAGCATTTT. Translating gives CASSPGRSNQPQHF.

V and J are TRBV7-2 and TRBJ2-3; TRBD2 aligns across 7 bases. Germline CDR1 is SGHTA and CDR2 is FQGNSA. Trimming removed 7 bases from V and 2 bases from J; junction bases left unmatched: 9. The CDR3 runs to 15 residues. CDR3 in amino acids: CASIGGGLPTDTQYF. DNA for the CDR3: TGTGCCAGCATAGGCGGGGGACTACCCACAGATACGCAGTATTTT.

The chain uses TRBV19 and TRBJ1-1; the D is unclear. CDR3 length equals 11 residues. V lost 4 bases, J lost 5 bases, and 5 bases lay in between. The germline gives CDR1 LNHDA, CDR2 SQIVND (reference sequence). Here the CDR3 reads CASSSRTEAFF. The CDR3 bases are TGTGCCAGTAGTAGCCGTACTGAAGCTTTCTTT.

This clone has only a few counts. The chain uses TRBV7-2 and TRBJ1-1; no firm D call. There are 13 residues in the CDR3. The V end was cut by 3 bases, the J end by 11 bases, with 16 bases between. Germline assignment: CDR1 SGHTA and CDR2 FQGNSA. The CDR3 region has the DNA TGTGCCAGCAGCTTCCCAGGTGGCGGGCCTGCTTTCTTT. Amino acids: CASSFPGGGPAFF.

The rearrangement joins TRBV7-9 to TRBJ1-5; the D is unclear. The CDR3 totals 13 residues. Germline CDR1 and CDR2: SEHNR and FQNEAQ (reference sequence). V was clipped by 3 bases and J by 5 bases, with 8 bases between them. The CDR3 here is CASSFSGYQPQHF. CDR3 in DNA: TGTGCCAGCAGCTTTTCGGGGTATCAGCCCCAGCATTTT.

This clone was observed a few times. The CDR3 sequence: CASSLTFGSSGGSTDTQYF. The CDR3 DNA reads TGTGCCAGCAGCTTAACGTTCGGGTCTAGCGGGGGTAGCACAGATACGCAGTATTTT. The chain is built from TRBV7-3 and TRBJ2-3; 10 bases match TRBD2. Germline values: CDR1 SGHTA, CDR2 FQGTGA. After removal of 0 bases from V and 0 bases from J, the junction contained 9 bases not matched to a gene. This CDR3 has 19 residues.

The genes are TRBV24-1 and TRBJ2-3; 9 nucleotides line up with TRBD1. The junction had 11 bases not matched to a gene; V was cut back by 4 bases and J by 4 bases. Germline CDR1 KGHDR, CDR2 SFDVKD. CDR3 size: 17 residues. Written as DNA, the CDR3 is TGTGCCACCAGTGACCCGCCGGGACAGGGAGCCCCAGATACGCAGTATTTT. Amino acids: CATSDPPGQGAPDTQYF.